The clone carrying this T cell receptor beta chain was recorded many times. Its antigen is undetermined. This entry comes from a study of T cell repertoires in cytomegalovirus infection. Background on the study: From public TCR beta signatures came an indication of both CMV infection and matching HLA type. General observations from the study: Cumulated frequencies of public TCR beta families served to identify carriers of CMV plus the relevant HLA. CMV-specific HLA-C-restricted TCR beta clonotypes dominated the ex vivo response.

CDR3 length: 15 amino acids. Germline-derived CDR1 and CDR2 are SGHTA and FQGNSA. The ends were cut back, 5 bases at V and 6 bases at J, with 19 bases in the middle. MiXCR was run by TCRdb on the reads, yielding one entry per CDR3 protein. In the table there are around 140,000 distinct CDR3 sequences, about 6.3% of which are singletons. V usage is TRBV7-2 and J usage is TRBJ1-1; D is ambiguous. The clonotype comes from a human donor in good health (CMV status not recorded). Some clones in this sample may be carry-over from other donors' samples. What was sequenced was PBMCs. Written as DNA, the CDR3 is TGTGCCAGCAGCGATTTCGGAGGGAGCGGGGCTGAAGCTTTCTTT. It translates to CASSDFGGSGAEAFF. Full variable domain (missing parts from reference TRBV7-2 and TRBJ1-1): GAGVSQSPSNKVTEKGKDVELRCDPISGHTALYWYRQSLGQGLEFLIYFQGNSAPDKSGLPSDRFSAERTGGSVSTLTIQRTQQEDSAVYLCASSDFGGSGAEAFFGQGTRLTVV.